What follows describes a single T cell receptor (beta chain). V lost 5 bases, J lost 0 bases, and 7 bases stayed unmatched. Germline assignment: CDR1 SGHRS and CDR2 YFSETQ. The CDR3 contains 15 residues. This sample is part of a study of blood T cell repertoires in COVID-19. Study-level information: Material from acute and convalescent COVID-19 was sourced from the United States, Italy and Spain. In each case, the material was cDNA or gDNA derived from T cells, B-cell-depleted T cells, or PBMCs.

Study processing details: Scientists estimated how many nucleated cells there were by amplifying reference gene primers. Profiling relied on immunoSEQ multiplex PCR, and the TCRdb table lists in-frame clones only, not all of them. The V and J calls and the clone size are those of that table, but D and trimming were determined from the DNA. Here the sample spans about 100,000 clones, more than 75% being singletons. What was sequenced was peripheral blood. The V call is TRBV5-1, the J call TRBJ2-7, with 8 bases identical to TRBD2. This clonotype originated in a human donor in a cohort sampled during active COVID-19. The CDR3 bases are TGCGCCAGCAGTCCTAGCGGGTCCAGCTCCTACGAGCAGTACTTC. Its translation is CASSPSGSSSYEQYF.